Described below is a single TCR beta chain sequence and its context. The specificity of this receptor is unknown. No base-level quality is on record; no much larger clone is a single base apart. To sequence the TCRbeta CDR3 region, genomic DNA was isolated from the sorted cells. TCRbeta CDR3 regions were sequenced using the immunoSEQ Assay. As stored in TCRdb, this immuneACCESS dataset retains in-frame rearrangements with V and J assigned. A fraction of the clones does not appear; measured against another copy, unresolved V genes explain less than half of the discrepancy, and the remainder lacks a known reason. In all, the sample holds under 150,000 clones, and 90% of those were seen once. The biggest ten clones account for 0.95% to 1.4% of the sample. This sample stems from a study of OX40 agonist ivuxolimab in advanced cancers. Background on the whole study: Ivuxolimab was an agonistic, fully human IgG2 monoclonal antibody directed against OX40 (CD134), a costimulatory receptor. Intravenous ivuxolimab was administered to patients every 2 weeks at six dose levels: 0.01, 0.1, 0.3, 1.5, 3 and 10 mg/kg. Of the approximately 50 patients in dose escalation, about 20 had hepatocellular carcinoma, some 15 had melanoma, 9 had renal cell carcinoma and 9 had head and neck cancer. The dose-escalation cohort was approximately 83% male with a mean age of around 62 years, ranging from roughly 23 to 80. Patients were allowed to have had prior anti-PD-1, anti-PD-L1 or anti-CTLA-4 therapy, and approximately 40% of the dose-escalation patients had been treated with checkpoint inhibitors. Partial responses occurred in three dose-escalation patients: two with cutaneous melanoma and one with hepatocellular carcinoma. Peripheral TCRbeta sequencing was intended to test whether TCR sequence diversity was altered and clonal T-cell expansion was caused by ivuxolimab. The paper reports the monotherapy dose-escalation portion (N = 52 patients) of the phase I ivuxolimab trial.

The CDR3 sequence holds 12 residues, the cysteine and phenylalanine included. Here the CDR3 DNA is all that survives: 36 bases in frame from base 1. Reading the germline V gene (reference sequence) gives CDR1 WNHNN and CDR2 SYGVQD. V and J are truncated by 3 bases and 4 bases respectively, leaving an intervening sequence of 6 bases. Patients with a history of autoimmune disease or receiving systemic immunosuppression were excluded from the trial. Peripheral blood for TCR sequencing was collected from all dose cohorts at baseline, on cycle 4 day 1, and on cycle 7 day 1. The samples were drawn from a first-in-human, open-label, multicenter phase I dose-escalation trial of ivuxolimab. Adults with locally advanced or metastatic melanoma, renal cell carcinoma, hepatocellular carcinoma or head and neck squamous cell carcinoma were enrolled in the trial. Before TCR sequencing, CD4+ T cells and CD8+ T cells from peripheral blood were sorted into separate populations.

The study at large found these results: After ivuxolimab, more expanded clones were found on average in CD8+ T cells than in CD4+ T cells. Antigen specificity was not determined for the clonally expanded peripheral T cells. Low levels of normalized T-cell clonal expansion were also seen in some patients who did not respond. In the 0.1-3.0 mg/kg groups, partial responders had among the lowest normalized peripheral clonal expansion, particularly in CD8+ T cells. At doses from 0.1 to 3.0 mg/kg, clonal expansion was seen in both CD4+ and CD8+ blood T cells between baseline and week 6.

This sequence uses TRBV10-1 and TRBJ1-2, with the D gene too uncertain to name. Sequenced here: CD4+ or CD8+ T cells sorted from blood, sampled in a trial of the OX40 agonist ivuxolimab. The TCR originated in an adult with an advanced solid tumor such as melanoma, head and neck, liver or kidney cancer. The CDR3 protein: CASSDTTYGYTF. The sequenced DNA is TGCGCCAGCAGTGATACAACCTATGGCTACACCTTC.